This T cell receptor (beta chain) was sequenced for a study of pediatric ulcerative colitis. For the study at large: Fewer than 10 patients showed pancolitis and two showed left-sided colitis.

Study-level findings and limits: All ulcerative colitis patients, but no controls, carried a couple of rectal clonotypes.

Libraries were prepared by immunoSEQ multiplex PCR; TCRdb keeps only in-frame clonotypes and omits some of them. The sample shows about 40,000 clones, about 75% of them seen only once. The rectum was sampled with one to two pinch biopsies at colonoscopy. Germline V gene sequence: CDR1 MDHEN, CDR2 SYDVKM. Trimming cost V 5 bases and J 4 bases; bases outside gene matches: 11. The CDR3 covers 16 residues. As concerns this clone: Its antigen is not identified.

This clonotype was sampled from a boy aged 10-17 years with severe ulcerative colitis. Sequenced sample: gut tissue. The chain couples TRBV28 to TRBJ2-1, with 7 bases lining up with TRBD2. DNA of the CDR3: TGTGCCAGCAGTGCCGGGGGGTCGACGAGTTACAATGAGCAGTTCTTC. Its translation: CASSAGGSTSYNEQFF.